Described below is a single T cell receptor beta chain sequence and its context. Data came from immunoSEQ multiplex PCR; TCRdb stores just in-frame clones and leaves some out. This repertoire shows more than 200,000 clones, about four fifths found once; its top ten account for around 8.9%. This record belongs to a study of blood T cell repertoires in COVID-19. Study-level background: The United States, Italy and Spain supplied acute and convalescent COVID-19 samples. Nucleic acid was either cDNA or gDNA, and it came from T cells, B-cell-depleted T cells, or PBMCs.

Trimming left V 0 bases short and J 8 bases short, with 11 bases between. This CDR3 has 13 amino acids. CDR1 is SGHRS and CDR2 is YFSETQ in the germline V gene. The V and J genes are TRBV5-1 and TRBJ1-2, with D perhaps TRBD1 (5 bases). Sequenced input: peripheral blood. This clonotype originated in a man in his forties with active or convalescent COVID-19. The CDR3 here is CASSLGGTVGYTF. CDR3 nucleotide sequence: TGCGCCAGCAGCTTGGGAGGGACTGTCGGCTACACCTTC.